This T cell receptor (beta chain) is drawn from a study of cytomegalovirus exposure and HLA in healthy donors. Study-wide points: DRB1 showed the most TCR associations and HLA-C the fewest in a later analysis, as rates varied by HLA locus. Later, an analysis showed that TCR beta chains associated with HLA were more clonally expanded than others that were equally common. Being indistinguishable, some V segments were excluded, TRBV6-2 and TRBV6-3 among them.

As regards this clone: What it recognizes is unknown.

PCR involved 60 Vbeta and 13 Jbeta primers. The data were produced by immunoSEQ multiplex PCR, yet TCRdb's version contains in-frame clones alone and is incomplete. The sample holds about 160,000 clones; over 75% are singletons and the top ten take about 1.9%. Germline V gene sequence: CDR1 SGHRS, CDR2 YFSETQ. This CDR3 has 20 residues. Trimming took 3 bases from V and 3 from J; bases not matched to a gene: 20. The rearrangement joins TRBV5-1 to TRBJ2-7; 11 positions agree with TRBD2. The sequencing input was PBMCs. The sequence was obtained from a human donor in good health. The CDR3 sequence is CASSYYGTAASGGLDYEQYF. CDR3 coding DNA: TGCGCCAGCAGCTACTACGGGACTGCGGCTAGCGGGGGGTTGGACTACGAGCAGTACTTC.